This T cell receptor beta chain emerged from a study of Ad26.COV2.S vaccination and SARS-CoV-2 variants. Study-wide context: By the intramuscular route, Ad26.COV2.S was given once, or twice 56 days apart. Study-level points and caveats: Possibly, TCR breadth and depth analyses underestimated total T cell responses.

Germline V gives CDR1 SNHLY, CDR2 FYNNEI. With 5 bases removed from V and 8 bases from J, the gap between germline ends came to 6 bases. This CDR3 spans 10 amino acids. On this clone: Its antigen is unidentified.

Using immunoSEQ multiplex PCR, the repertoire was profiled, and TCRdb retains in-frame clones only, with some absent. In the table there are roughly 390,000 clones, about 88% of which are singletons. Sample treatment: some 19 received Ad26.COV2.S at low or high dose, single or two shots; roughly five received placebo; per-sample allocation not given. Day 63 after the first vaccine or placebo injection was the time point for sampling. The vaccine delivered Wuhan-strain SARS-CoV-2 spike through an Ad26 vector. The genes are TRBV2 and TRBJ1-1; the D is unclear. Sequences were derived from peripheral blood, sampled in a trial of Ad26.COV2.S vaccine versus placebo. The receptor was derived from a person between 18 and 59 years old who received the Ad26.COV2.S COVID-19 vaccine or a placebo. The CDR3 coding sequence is TGTGCCAGCAGTACCAAAGAAGCTTTCTTT. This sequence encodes CASSTKEAFF.